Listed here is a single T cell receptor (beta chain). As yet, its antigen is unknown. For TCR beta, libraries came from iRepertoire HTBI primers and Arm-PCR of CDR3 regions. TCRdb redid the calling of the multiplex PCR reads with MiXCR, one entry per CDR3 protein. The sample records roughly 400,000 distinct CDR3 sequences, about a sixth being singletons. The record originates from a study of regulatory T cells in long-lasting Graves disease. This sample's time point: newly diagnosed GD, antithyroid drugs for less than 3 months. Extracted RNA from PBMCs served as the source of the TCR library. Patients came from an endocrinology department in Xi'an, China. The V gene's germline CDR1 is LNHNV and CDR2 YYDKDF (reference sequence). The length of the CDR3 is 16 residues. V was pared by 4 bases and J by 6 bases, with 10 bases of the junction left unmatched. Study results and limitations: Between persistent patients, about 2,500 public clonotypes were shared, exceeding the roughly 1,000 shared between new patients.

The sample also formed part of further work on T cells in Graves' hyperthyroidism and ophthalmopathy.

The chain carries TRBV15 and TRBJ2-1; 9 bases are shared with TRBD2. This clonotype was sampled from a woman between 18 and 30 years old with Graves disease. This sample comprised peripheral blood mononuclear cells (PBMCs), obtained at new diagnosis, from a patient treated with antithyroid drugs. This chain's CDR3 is CATSILIAGEGNEQFF. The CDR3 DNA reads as TGTGCCACCAGCATATTAATAGCGGGAGAAGGCAATGAGCAGTTCTTC.